This TCR beta chain was sequenced in a study of neoadjuvant nivolumab and ipilimumab in lung cancer. The CDR3 is 15 amino acids. Trimming shortened V by 2 bases and J by 4 bases, and 9 bases separated the two germline ends. Germline V gene data show CDR1 as MNHEY and CDR2 as SMNVEV (reference sequence). Produced via immunoSEQ multiplex PCR; TCRdb's table is partial and in-frame only. The sample lists 13,000 or so clones, approximately 94% seen once, with roughly 2.5% in the top ten. The origin of this receptor is an adult with non-small cell lung cancer. Sequenced material: peripheral blood, taken after neoadjuvant nivolumab, alone or with ipilimumab, at or shortly before surgery. The V and J genes are TRBV27 and TRBJ2-6; TRBD2 is a possible D gene (6 bases). The CDR3, as DNA: TGTGCCAGCAGTTTAGGAGGGCTCGGGGCCAACGTCCTGACTTTC. Residues: CASSLGGLGANVLTF. Variable domain in full (rest from reference TRBV27 and TRBJ2-6): EAQVTQNPRYLITVTGKKLTVTCSQNMNHEYMSWYRQDPGLGLRQIYYSMNVEVTDKGDVPEGYKVSRKEKRNFPLILESPSPNQTSLYFCASSLGGLGANVLTFGAGSRLTVL.